This T cell receptor (beta chain) was identified during a study of T cell repertoires in cytomegalovirus infection. Across the study: The authors relied on CMV epitopes, both recently identified HLA-C-restricted and well-studied HLA-B-restricted. Based on public TCR beta signatures, there were indications of CMV infection and of a matching HLA type.

TCRdb passed the reads through MiXCR, listing each CDR3 protein once. The data hold about 830,000 distinct CDR3 sequences, with about 33% observed a single time. A word on this clonotype: Its antigen is unidentified.

The sequencing here drew on cultured CD8+ T cells from PBMCs, taken from culture after CMV antigen stimulation. The TCR was taken from a human donor in good health (CMV status not recorded). Some clones in this sample may be carry-over from other donors' samples.

The CDR3 is CSVQYRDRVTGELFF. Written as DNA, the CDR3 is TGCAGCGTTCAATACCGGGACAGAGTCACCGGGGAGCTGTTTTTT. This chain uses TRBV29-1 with TRBJ2-2; TRBD1 aligns across 7 bases. CDR3 length: 15 residues. CDR1 SQVTM and CDR2 ANQGSEA come from the germline V gene. V lost 5 bases and J lost 4; bases outside the gene matches: 10.